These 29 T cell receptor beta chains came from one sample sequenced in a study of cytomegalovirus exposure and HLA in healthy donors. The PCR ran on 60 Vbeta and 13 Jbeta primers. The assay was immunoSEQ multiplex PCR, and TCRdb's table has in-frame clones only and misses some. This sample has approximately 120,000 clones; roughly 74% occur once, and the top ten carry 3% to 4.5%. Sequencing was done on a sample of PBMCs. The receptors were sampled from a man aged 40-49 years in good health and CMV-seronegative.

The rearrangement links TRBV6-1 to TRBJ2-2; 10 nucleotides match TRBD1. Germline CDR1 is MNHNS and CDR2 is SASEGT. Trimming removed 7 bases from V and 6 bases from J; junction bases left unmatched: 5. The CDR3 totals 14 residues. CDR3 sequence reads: CASIPGTGAGELFF. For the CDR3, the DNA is TGTGCCAGCATACCCGGGACAGGGGCCGGGGAGCTGTTTTTT.

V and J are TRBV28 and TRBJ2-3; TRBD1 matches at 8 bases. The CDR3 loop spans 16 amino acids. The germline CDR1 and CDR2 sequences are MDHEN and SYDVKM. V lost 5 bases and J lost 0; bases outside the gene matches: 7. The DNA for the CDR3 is TGTGCCAGCAGTCCCGTACAGGGGGACAGCACAGATACGCAGTATTTT. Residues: CASSPVQGDSTDTQYF.

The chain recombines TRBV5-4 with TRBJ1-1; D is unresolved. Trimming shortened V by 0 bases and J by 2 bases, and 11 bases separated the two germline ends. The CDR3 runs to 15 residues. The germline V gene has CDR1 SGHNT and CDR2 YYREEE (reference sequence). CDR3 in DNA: TGTGCCAGCAGCTTGGGGCAGAGACTTAACACTGAAGCTTTCTTT. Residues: CASSLGQRLNTEAFF.

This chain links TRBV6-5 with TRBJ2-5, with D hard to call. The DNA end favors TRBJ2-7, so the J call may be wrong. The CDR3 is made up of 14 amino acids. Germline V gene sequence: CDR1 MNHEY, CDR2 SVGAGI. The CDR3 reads CASSPLPSSYEQYF. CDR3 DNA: TGTGCCAGCAGTCCCCTTCCTAGCTCCTACGAGCAGTACTTC.

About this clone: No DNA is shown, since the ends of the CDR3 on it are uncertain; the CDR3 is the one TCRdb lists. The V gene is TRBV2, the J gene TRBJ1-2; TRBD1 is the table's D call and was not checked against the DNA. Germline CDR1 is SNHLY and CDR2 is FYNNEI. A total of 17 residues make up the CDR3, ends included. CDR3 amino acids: CASSPFGGGIYWDYLAF.

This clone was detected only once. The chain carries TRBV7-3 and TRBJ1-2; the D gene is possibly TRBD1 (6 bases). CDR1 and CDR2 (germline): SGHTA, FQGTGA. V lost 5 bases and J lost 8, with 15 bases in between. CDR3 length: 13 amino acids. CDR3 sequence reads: CASSAAGENGYTF. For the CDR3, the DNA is TGTGCCAGCAGCGCCGCAGGGGAAAACGGCTACACCTTC.

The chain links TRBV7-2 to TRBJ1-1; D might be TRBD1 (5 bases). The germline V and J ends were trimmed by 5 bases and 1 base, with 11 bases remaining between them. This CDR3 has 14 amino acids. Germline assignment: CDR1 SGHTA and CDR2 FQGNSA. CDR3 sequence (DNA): TGTGCCAGCAGCACAGCAGGGAAGAACACTGAAGCTTTCTTT. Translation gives CASSTAGKNTEAFF.

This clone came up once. The CDR3 DNA reads TGTGCCAGCAGCTTCAGCGGGGATCGCTCCAATGAGCAGTTCTTC. Protein product: CASSFSGDRSNEQFF. The genes are TRBV14 and TRBJ2-1, with 7 bases that match TRBD2. CDR1 SGHDN and CDR2 FVKESK come from the germline V gene. V shed 5 bases and J 6 bases; nucleotides not matched to a gene: 10. The CDR3 extends over 15 amino acids.

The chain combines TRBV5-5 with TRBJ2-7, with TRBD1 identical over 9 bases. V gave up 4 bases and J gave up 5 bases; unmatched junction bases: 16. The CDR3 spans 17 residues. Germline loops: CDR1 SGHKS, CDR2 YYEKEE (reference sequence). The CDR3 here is CASSHLVPGQGWHEQYF. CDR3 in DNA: TGTGCCAGCAGCCATTTAGTTCCGGGACAGGGTTGGCACGAGCAGTACTTC.

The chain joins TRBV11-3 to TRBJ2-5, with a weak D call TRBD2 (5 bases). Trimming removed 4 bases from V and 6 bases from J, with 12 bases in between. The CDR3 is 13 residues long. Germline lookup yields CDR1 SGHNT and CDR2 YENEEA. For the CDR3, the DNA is TGTGCCAGCAGCTGGACCTCGGGAAAGACCCAGTACTTC. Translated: CASSWTSGKTQYF. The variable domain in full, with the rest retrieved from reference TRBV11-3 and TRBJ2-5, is EAGVVQSPRYKIIEKKQPVAFWCNPISGHNTLYWYLQNLGQGPELLIRYENEEAVDDSQLPKDRFSAERLKGVDSTLKIQPAELGDSAVYLCASSWTSGKTQYFGPGTRLLVL.

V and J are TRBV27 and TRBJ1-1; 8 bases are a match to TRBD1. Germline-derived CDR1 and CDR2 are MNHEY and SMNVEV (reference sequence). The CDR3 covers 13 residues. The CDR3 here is CAAAGGAYTEAFF. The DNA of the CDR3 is TGTGCGGCGGCAGGGGGCGCGTACACTGAAGCTTTCTTT.

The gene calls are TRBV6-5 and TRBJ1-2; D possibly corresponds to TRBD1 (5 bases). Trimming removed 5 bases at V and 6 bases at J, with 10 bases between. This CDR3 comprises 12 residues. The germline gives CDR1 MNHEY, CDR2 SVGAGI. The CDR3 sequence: CASSGTRHGYTF. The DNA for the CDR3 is TGTGCCAGCAGTGGGACTCGTCATGGCTACACCTTC.

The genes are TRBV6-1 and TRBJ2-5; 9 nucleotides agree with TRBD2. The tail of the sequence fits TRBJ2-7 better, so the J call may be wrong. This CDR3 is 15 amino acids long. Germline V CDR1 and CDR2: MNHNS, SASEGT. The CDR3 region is CASSKERGASYEQYF. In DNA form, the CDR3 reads TGTGCCAGCAGTAAAGAGCGGGGGGCGTCCTACGAGCAGTACTTC.

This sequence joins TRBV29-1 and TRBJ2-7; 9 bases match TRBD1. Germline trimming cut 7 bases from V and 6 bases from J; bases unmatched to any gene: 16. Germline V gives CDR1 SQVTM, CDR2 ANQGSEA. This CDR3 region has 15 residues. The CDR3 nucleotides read TGCAGCGCCACGGGACAGGGTTTTTTATCCGGCGAGCAGTACTTC. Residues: CSATGQGFLSGEQYF.

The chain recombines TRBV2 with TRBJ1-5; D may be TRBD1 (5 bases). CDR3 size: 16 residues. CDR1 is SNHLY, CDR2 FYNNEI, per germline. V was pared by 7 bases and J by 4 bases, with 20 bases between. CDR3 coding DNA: TGTGCCAGCAAAGAAGGGAAAGGAGGGGTGAATCAGCCCCAGCATTTT. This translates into CASKEGKGGVNQPQHF.

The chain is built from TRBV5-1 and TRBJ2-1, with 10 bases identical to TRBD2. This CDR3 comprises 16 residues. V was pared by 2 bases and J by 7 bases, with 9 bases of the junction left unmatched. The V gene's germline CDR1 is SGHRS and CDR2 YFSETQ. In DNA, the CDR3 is TGCGCCAGCAGCTTTCTAGCGGGGGTGGGAAATAATGAGCAGTTCTTC. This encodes CASSFLAGVGNNEQFF.

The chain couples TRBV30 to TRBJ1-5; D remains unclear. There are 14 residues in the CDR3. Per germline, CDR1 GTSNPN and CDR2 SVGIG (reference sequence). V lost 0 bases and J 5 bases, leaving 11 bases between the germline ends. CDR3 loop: CAWSVPGVHQPQHF. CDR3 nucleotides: TGTGCCTGGAGTGTACCCGGGGTCCATCAGCCCCAGCATTTT.

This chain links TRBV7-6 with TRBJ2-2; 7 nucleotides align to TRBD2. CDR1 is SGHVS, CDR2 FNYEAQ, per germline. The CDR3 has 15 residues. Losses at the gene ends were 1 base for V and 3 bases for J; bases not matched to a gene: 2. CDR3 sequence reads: CASSLGGGDTGELFF. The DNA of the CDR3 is TGTGCCAGCAGCTTAGGCGGGGGAGACACCGGGGAGCTGTTTTTT. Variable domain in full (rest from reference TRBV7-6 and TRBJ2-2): GAGVSQSPRYKVTKRGQDVALRCDPISGHVSLYWYRQALGQGPEFLTYFNYEAQQDKSGLPNDRFSAERPEGSISTLTIQRTEQRDSAMYRCASSLGGGDTGELFFGEGSRLTVL.

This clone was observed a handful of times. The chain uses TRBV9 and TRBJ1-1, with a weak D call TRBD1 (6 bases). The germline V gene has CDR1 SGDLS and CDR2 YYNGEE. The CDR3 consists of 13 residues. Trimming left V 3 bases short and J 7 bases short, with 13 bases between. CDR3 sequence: CASSAGEKGEAFF. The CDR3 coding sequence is TGTGCCAGCAGCGCAGGGGAGAAGGGTGAAGCTTTCTTT.

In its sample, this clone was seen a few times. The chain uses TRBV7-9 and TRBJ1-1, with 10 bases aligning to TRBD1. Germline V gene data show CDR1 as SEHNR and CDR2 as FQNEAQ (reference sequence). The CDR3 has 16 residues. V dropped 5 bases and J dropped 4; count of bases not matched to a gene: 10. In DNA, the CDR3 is TGTGCCAGCAGCGCGCCGGGACAGGGGAAGGTCACTGAAGCTTTCTTT. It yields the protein CASSAPGQGKVTEAFF.

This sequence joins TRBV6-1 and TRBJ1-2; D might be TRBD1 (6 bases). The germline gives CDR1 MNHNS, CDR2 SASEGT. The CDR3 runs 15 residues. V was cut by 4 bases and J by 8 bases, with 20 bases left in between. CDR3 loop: CASSARDTRGLGYTF. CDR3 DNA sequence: TGTGCCAGCAGTGCCCGGGACACCCGGGGTTTAGGCTACACCTTC.

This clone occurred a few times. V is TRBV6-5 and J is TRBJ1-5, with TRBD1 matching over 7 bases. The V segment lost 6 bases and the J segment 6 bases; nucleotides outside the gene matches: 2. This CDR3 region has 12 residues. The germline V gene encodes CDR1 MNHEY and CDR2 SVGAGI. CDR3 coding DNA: TGTGCCAGCAGGACAGGGTTTCAGCCCCAGCATTTT. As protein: CASRTGFQPQHF.

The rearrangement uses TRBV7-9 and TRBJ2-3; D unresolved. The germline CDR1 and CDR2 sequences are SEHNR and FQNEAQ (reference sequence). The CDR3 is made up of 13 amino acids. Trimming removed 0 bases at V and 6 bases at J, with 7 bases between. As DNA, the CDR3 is TGTGCCAGCAGCTTAGCGAGGTGGGATACGCAGTATTTT. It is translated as CASSLARWDTQYF.

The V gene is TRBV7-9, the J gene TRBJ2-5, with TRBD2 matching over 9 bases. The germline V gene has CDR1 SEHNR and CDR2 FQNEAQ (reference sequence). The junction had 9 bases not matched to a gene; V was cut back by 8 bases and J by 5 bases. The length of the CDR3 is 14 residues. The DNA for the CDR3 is TGTGCCAGCGGGACTTATAGCGGGGGTGAGACCCAGTACTTC. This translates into CASGTYSGGETQYF.

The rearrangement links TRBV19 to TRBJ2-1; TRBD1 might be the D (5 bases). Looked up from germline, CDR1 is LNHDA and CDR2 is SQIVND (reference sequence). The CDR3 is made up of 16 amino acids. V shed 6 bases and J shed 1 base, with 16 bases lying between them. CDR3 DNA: TGTGCCAGTAGCACCAGAGCCAGGGTATCCTACAATGAGCAGTTCTTC. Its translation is CASSTRARVSYNEQFF.

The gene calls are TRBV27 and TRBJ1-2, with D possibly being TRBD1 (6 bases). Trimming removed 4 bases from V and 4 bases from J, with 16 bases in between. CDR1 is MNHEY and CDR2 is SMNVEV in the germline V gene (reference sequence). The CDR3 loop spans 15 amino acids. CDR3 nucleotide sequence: TGTGCCAGCAGTTCGGACAGCGCCCACATCTATGGCTACACCTTC. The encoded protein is CASSSDSAHIYGYTF.

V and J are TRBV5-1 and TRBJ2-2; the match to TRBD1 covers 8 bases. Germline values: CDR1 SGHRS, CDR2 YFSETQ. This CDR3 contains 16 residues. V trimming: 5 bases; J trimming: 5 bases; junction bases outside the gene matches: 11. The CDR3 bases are TGCGCCAGCAGTCAGCTTCCAGGGGGCGCGACCGGGGAGCTGTTTTTT. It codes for CASSQLPGGATGELFF.

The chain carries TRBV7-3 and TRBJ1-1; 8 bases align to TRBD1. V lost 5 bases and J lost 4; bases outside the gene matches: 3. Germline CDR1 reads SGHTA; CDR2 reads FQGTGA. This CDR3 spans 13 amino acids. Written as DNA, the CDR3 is TGTGCCAGCAGCAAACAGGGGGGCACTGAAGCTTTCTTT. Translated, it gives CASSKQGGTEAFF.

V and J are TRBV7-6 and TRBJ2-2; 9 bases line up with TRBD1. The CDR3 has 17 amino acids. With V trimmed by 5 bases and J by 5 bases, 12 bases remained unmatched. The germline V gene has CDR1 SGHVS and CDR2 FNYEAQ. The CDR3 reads CASSNRRGQGTTGELFF. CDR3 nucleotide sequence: TGTGCCAGCAGCAACCGAAGGGGACAGGGAACTACCGGGGAGCTGTTTTTT.